The clone carrying this T cell receptor beta chain was observed a few times. Its antigen is as yet unknown. This sample is part of a study of CD8+ T cells in alopecia areata. Study overall: Treated patients were given 5 to 10 mg oral tofacitinib twice daily. Findings and limits, study-wide: Lesional scalp, notably in alopecia totalis/universalis, had clonality above that of normal scalp.

Trimming at V came to 7 bases and at J to 3 bases, leaving 8 bases not matched to a gene. The CDR3 sequence is 13 residues long. Germline V gene data show CDR1 as SQVTM and CDR2 as ANQGSEA. RNA, once extracted, was reverse transcribed into cDNA for use as the sequencing template. Assay used: immunoSEQ multiplex PCR; TCRdb lists only in-frame clones, some missing. The table lists 9,500 to 15,000 clones, around 62% of them singletons, with about 14% in the top ten. Peripheral blood and lesional scalp punch biopsies were taken from alopecia areata patients. The rearrangement uses TRBV29-1 and TRBJ2-7; TRBD1 matches at 8 bases. The receptor comes from a human donor with alopecia areata. The sample taken for sequencing was skin. CDR3: CSARDRTHYEQYF. The CDR3 coding sequence is TGCAGCGCCCGGGACAGGACTCACTACGAGCAGTACTTC.